Each of the 26 T cell receptor beta chains below was sequenced from the same sample in a study of T cell repertoires in cytomegalovirus infection. TCRdb independently ran MiXCR on the reads; one entry per CDR3 protein. The sample carries about 260,000 distinct CDR3 sequences, 9.1% recorded once. The sequenced sample consisted of PBMCs. These receptors all come from a human donor in good health (CMV status not recorded). Some clones in this sample may be carry-over from other donors' samples.

This clonotype was observed a handful of times. This chain joins TRBV10-3 and TRBJ2-1, with 7 bases that match TRBD1. The J segment lost 8 bases and the V segment lost 0 bases, leaving 10 bases of the junction unmatched. Germline V CDR1 and CDR2: ENHRY, SYGVKD. The CDR3 sequence is 16 residues long. DNA of the CDR3: TGTGCCATCAGTGAGTCGACGACAGGGCCCCCCTATGAGCAGTTCTTC. Translated: CAISESTTGPPYEQFF.

The sample holds many counts of this clonotype. The genes are TRBV7-8 and TRBJ2-2; TRBD1 matches at 11 bases. The V gene end was trimmed by 1 base and the J gene end by 4 bases; junction bases not matched to a gene: 2. The germline V gene encodes CDR1 SGHVS and CDR2 FQNEAQ. This CDR3 contains 16 residues. CDR3 bases: TGTGCCAGCAGCTTAGGGACAGGGGGCTCCACCGGGGAGCTGTTTTTT. Its protein is CASSLGTGGSTGELFF.

This clonotype came up many times. The chain has TRBV7-2 and TRBJ1-5; 8 bases align to TRBD1. V shed 4 bases and J 4 bases; nucleotides not matched to a gene: 6. The CDR3 runs 15 residues. The germline gives CDR1 SGHTA, CDR2 FQGNSA. The chain's CDR3 is CASSSRTGINQPQHF. DNA of the CDR3: TGTGCCAGCAGCTCGAGGACAGGGATAAATCAGCCCCAGCATTTT.

At least ten counts were recorded for this clonotype. The chain combines TRBV7-9 with TRBJ2-2; D ambiguous. This CDR3 spans 14 amino acids. The germline gives CDR1 SEHNR, CDR2 FQNEAQ (reference sequence). The V end was cut by 3 bases, the J end by 0 bases, with 5 bases between. CDR3 nucleotide sequence: TGTGCCAGCAGCTTTGGGTCGAACACCGGGGAGCTGTTTTTT. Residues: CASSFGSNTGELFF.

The table lists this clonotype with many counts. The chain joins TRBV7-2 to TRBJ1-5; D is unresolved. V was cut by 7 bases and J by 5 bases, with 18 bases left in between. Germline V gives CDR1 SGHTA, CDR2 FQGNSA. The CDR3 has 15 residues. CDR3: CASTPPGGPYQPQHF. The CDR3 region has the DNA TGTGCCAGCACCCCGCCTGGAGGGCCATATCAGCCCCAGCATTTT.

This clonotype occurred many times. This chain connects TRBV7-8 to TRBJ2-3; D could derive from TRBD1 or TRBD2 (6 bases each). Germline V gene lookup returns CDR1 SGHVS and CDR2 FQNEAQ. This CDR3 region has 17 residues. V was shortened by 0 bases and J by 4 bases, with 17 bases between the two germline ends. CDR3 amino acids: CASSLAFRGLRADTQYF. Written as DNA, the CDR3 is TGTGCCAGCAGCTTAGCGTTTCGGGGGCTTCGGGCAGATACGCAGTATTTT.

The chain has TRBV3-1 and TRBJ1-2; D might be TRBD1 (5 bases). From germline, CDR1 is LGHDT and CDR2 YNNKEL (reference sequence). The CDR3 loop spans 12 amino acids. Trimming took off 2 bases at V and 12 bases at J, with 13 bases between the two ends. This chain's CDR3 is CASSQTAGRNTF. CDR3 DNA: TGTGCCAGCAGCCAAACGGCAGGGCGGAACACCTTC. Variable domain in full (rest from reference TRBV3-1 and TRBJ1-2): DTAVSQTPKYLVTQMGNDKSIKCEQNLGHDTMYWYKQDSKKFLKIMFSYNNKELIINETVPNRFSPKSPDKAHLNLHINSLELGDSAVYFCASSQTAGRNTFGSGTRLTVV.

Ten or more counts support this clonotype. The chain recombines TRBV7-4 with TRBJ1-2; no reliable D call. Germline V lookup: CDR1 SGHVT, CDR2 SQSDAQ. V was cut by 5 bases and J by 8 bases, with 18 bases left in between. This CDR3 has 14 amino acids. The CDR3 region is CASSQKDQGRGYTF. The CDR3 DNA reads TGTGCCAGCAGCCAGAAGGATCAAGGGCGCGGCTACACCTTC.

There are many counts of this clonotype. The rearrangement uses TRBV11-2 and TRBJ2-5, with D possibly being TRBD1 (5 bases). The CDR3 is made up of 14 amino acids. With 1 base removed from V and 2 bases from J, the gap between germline ends came to 8 bases. Germline loops: CDR1 SGHAT, CDR2 FQNNGV. The CDR3 nucleotides read TGTGCCAGCAGCTTAGTGACAGTTCAAGAGACCCAGTACTTC. Translated: CASSLVTVQETQYF.

This clonotype has more than one count but fewer than ten. The chain combines TRBV4-3 with TRBJ2-7; the match to TRBD2 covers 7 bases. V shed 1 base and J 4 bases; nucleotides not matched to a gene: 7. The CDR3 has 15 amino acids. Per the germline V gene, CDR1 is LGHNA and CDR2 is YSLEER. The CDR3 here is CASSQVAGAAYEQYF. The CDR3 nucleotides read TGCGCCAGCAGCCAAGTGGCGGGAGCAGCGTACGAGCAGTACTTC.

The chain recombines TRBV11-2 with TRBJ2-2; 10 bases agree with TRBD2. CDR1 SGHAT and CDR2 FQNNGV come from the germline V gene. The CDR3 is 18 amino acids. V was clipped by 5 bases and J by 5 bases; unmatched bases: 14. The CDR3 nucleotides are TGTGCCAGCAGCCACCGGGCAGCGGGAGGGCCTTGGACCGGGGAGCTGTTTTTT. Protein: CASSHRAAGGPWTGELFF.

This clonotype was counted many times. The chain recombines TRBV19 with TRBJ1-2; D possibly corresponds to TRBD1 (5 bases). Germline-derived CDR1 and CDR2 are LNHDA and SQIVND (reference sequence). The V and J ends lost 7 bases and 6 bases respectively, with 21 bases between them. CDR3 length: 15 residues. In DNA, the CDR3 is TGTGCCAGTATCCCGCCTGGAGGGGAACGGAATGGCTACACCTTC. This gives the protein CASIPPGGERNGYTF.

The table lists this clonotype with a few counts. This chain connects TRBV29-1 to TRBJ1-2, with a tentative D call TRBD1 (6 bases). Between the trimmed V and J ends, which lost 2 bases and 6 bases, there was a span of 13 bases. Germline CDR1 reads SQVTM; CDR2 reads ANQGSEA. CDR3 size: 13 residues. CDR3 sequence (DNA): TGCAGCGTTGAAACAGGGCGGTCGAATGGCTACACCTTC. The encoded protein is CSVETGRSNGYTF.

V gene TRBV20-1 combines with J gene TRBJ2-5; either TRBD1 or TRBD2 may fit D (6 bases each). The CDR3 is 15 residues long. V lost 0 bases and J lost 5, with 16 bases in between. Germline V gene lookup returns CDR1 DFQATT and CDR2 SNEGSKA (reference sequence). The CDR3 sequence: CSARDRRGARETQYF. DNA for the CDR3: TGCAGTGCTAGAGATCGAAGGGGGGCGAGGGAGACCCAGTACTTC.

This clonotype came up many times. V gene TRBV7-2 combines with J gene TRBJ1-1; D gene unclear. The CDR3 covers 15 residues. Trimming shortened V by 2 bases and J by 4 bases, and 14 bases separated the two germline ends. The germline V gene has CDR1 SGHTA and CDR2 FQGNSA. For the CDR3, the DNA is TGTGCCAGCAGCTTACTTAGCTTCGCAGGCACTGAAGCTTTCTTT. This codes for CASSLLSFAGTEAFF.

In this sample, this clonotype turned up many times. Here the CDR3 DNA reads TGTGCCAGCAGTAAGGGGGGGGGGAGAGAGACCCAGTACTTC. It translates to CASSKGGGRETQYF. This sequence joins TRBV7-2 and TRBJ2-5, with TRBD2 as a possible D gene (7 bases). Trimming shortened V by 6 bases and J by 4 bases, and 15 bases separated the two germline ends. The CDR3 spans 14 residues. Germline CDR1 and CDR2: SGHTA and FQGNSA.

Many counts were recorded for this clonotype. Here the CDR3 reads CATSDGGRAFEEQYF. The CDR3, as DNA: TGTGCCACCAGTGATGGCGGACGCGCCTTTGAGGAGCAGTACTTC. The chain recombines TRBV24-1 with TRBJ2-7; D not resolved. The germline V and J ends were trimmed by 3 bases and 7 bases, with 18 bases remaining between them. The CDR3 sequence is 15 residues long. Germline V gene lookup returns CDR1 KGHDR and CDR2 SFDVKD.

The chain joins TRBV11-2 to TRBJ1-2; D may be TRBD1 (6 bases). CDR1 and CDR2 (germline): SGHAT, FQNNGV. The CDR3 covers 16 residues. V was shortened by 5 bases and J by 2 bases, with 18 bases between the two germline ends. CDR3 loop: CASSPRGGIRNYGYTF. DNA of the CDR3: TGTGCCAGCAGCCCCCGAGGGGGGATACGAAACTATGGCTACACCTTC.

This clonotype was seen repeatedly, ten times or more. The chain is built from TRBV7-3 and TRBJ1-3; TRBD1 might be the D (6 bases). V lost 4 bases and J 4 bases, leaving 14 bases between the germline ends. The V gene's germline CDR1 is SGHTA and CDR2 FQGTGA. This CDR3 is 15 amino acids long. The CDR3 loop is CASSSQGGAGNTIYF. In DNA, the CDR3 is TGTGCCAGCAGCTCCCAAGGGGGGGCCGGAAACACCATATATTTT.

A note on this clonotype: A clone one base away is much larger, so this may be a read error. The genes are TRBV28 and TRBJ2-7; 9 bases map to TRBD1. Germline V lookup: CDR1 MDHEN, CDR2 SYDVKM. The CDR3 runs 17 residues. With V trimmed by 7 bases and J by 5 bases, 18 bases remained unmatched. The CDR3 DNA is TGTGCCAGCACCTCGGCATGGGGGGGGGACAGGGAAAACGAGCAGTACTTC. Protein sequence: CASTSAWGGDRENEQYF.

This clonotype was seen many times. V and J are TRBV7-2 and TRBJ1-3; tentatively, D is TRBD1 (5 bases). The CDR3 totals 15 residues. The V gene lost 2 bases and the J gene lost 3 bases, with 11 bases spanning the gap. CDR1 and CDR2 (germline): SGHTA, FQGNSA. In nucleotides, the CDR3 is TGTGCCAGCAGCTTACAGGGTAGTGGTGGAAACACCATATATTTT. Amino acid sequence: CASSLQGSGGNTIYF.

This clonotype was counted only a few times. This chain uses TRBV10-1 with TRBJ1-1; 7 bases agree with TRBD1. The V segment lost 0 bases and the J segment 11 bases; nucleotides outside the gene matches: 9. CDR1 and CDR2 from the germline V gene are WNHNN and SYGVQD (reference sequence). The CDR3 consists of 14 residues. The CDR3 DNA reads TGCGCCAGCAGTGAGTCGAAGAACAGGGGAGAGGCTTTCTTT. This codes for CASSESKNRGEAFF.

There are many counts of this clonotype. V gene TRBV19 combines with J gene TRBJ1-2, with 10 bases identical to TRBD1. The CDR3 sequence is 14 residues long. The V gene's germline CDR1 is LNHDA and CDR2 SQIVND (reference sequence). With V trimmed by 11 bases and J by 1 base, 7 bases remained unmatched. Here the CDR3 reads CASEGTGDNYGYTF. In nucleotides, the CDR3 is TGTGCCTCCGAAGGGACAGGGGATAACTATGGCTACACCTTC.

This clonotype has ten or more counts. The CDR3 region has the DNA TGTGCCAGCAGCTTAGAGATCTTGACCTCCTACGAGCAGTACTTC. Protein product: CASSLEILTSYEQYF. The chain couples TRBV7-2 to TRBJ2-7, with D unclear. Germline V lookup: CDR1 SGHTA, CDR2 FQGNSA. The CDR3 consists of 15 residues. Trimming left V 1 base short and J 0 bases short, with 10 bases between.

This clonotype was counted many times. V usage is TRBV19 and J usage is TRBJ2-7; D is unresolved. Trimming removed 5 bases from V and 4 bases from J, with 9 bases in between. Per germline, CDR1 LNHDA and CDR2 SQIVND (reference sequence). The CDR3 sequence is 12 residues long. DNA of the CDR3: TGTGCCAGTAGTGCCCCAACTTACGAGCAGTACTTC. This codes for CASSAPTYEQYF.

The genes are TRBV19 and TRBJ2-1; unclear D gene. Germline V gene data show CDR1 as LNHDA and CDR2 as SQIVND (reference sequence). The CDR3 consists of 15 residues. With 1 base removed from V and 6 bases from J, the gap between germline ends came to 13 bases. This chain's CDR3 is CASSIGILRSNEQFF. In DNA, the CDR3 is TGTGCCAGTAGTATAGGCATACTAAGAAGCAATGAGCAGTTCTTC. Variable domain in full (rest from reference TRBV19 and TRBJ2-1): DGGITQSPKYLFRKEGQNVTLSCEQNLNHDAMYWYRQDPGQGLRLIYYSQIVNDFQKGDIAEGYSVSREKKESFPLTVTSAQKNPTAFYLCASSIGILRSNEQFFGPGTRLTVL.